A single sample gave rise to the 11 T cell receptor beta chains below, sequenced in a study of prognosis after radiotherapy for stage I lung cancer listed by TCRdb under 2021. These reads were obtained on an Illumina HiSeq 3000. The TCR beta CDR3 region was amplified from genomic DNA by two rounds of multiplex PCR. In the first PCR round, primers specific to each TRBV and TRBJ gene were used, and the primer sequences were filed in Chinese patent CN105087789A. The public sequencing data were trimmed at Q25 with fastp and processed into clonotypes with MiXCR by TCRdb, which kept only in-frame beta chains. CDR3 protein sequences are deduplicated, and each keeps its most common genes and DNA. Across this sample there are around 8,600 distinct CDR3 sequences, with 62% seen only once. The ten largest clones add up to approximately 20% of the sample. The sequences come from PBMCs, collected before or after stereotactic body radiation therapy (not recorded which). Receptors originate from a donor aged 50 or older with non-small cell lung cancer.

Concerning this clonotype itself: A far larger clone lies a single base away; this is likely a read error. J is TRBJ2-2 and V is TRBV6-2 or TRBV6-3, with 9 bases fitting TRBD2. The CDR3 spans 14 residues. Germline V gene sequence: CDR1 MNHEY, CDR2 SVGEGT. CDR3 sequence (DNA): TGTGCCAGCAACACCCAAGCGGGAGGCCAGGTGCTGTATTTT. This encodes CASNTQAGGQVLYF.

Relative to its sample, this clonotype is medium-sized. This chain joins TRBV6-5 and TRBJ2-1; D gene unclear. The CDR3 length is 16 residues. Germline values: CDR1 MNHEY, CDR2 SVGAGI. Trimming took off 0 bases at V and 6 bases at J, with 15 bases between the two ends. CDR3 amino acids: CASSYSIREGPNEQFF. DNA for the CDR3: TGTGCCAGCAGTTACTCTATTAGGGAAGGGCCCAATGAGCAGTTCTTC.

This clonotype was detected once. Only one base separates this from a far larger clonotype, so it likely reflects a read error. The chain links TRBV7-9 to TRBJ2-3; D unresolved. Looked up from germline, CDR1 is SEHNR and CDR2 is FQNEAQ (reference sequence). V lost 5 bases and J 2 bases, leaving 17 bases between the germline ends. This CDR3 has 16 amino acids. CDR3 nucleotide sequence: TGTGCCAGCAGCCCAAACCGACGTGCGATCACAGATACGCAGTATTTT. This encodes CASSPNRRAITDTQYF.

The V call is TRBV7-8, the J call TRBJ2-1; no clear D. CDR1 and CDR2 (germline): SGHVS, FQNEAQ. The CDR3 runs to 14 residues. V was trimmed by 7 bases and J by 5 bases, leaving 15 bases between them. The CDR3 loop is CASTSVVGNNEQFF. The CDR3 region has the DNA TGTGCCAGCACCTCCGTTGTTGGAAACAATGAGCAGTTCTTC.

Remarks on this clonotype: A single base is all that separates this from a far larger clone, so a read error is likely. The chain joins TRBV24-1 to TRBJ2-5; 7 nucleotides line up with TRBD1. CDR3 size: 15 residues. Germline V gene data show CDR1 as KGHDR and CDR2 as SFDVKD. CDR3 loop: CATSDPSGTEVVEFF. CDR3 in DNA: TGTGCCACCAGTGATCCGTCCGGGACAGAGGTAGTGGAGTTCTTC.

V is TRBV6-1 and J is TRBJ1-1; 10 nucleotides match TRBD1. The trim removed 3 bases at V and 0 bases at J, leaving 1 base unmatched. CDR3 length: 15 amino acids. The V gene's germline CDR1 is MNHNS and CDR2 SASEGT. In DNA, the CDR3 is TGTGCCAGCAGTGATGGACAGGGGGTGAACACTGAAGCTTTCTTT. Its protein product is CASSDGQGVNTEAFF.

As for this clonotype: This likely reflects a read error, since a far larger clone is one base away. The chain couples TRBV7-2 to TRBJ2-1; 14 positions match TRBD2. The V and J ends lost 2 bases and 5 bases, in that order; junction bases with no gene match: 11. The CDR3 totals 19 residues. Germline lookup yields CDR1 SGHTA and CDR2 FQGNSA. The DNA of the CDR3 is TGTGCCAGCAGCTTAACGGGACTAGCGGGAGTCCTGAGGAACAATGAGCAGTTCTTC. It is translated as CASSLTGLAGVLRNNEQFF. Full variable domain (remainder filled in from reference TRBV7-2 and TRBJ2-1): GAGVSQSPSNKVTEKGKDVELRCDPISGHTALYWYRQSLGQGLEFLIYFQGNSAPDKSGLPSDRFSAERTGGSVSTLTIQRTQQEDSAVYLCASSLTGLAGVLRNNEQFFGPGTRLTVL.

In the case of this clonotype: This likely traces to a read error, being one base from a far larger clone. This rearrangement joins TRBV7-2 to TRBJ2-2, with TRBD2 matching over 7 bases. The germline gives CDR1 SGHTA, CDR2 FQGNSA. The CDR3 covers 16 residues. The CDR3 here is CASSLVLSGNNGELFF. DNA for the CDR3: TGTGCCAGCAGCTTAGTTTTAAGCGGGAACAACGGGGAGCTGTTTTTT.

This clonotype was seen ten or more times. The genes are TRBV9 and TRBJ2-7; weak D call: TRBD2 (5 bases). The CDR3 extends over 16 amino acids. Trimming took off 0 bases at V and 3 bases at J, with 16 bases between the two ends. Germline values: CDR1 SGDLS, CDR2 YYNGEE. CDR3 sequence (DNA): TGTGCCAGCAGCGTAGCGGCCGGGGATGGGCTCTACGAGCAGTACTTC. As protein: CASSVAAGDGLYEQYF.

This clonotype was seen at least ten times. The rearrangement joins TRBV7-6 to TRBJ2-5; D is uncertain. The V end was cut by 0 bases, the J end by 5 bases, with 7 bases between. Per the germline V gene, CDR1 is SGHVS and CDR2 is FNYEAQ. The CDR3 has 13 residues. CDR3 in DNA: TGTGCCAGCAGCTTAGCGGTGGGGGAGACCCAGTACTTC. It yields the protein CASSLAVGETQYF. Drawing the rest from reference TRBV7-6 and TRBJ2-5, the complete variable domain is GAGVSQSPRYKVTKRGQDVALRCDPISGHVSLYWYRQALGQGPEFLTYFNYEAQQDKSGLPNDRFSAERPEGSISTLTIQRTEQRDSAMYRCASSLAVGETQYFGPGTRLLVL.

CDR3 sequence: CASREREGPHTQYF. The CDR3 nucleotides read TGTGCCAGCAGGGAGCGGGAGGGCCCACATACGCAGTATTTT. The chain joins TRBV12-3 or TRBV12-4 to TRBJ2-3, with 10 bases lining up with TRBD2. The J segment lost 7 bases and the V segment lost 6 bases, leaving 7 bases of the junction unmatched. CDR3 length: 14 residues.